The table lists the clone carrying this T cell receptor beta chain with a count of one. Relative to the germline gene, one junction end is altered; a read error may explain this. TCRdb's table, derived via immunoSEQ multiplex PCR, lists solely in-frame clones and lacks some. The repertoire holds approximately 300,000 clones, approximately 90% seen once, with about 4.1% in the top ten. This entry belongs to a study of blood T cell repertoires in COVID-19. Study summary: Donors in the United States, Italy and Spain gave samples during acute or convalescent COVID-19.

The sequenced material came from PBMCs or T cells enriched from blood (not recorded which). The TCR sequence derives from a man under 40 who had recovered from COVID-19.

The DNA of the CDR3 is TGTGCTAGCAGCTCCGGGACAGGGGACACACAAGAGACCCAGTACTTC. Protein product: CASSSGTGDTQETQYF. V is TRBV7-7 and J is TRBJ2-5, with 10 bases that match TRBD1. The CDR3 sequence is 16 residues long. Germline V gene sequence: CDR1 SSHAT, CDR2 FNYEAQ (reference sequence). Variable domain in full (rest from reference TRBV7-7 and TRBJ2-5): GAGVSQSPRYKVTKRGQDVTLRCDPISSHATLYWYQQALGQGPEFLTYFNYEAQPDKSGLPSDRFSAERPEGSISTLTIQRTEQRDSAMYRCASSSGTGDTQETQYFGPGTRLLVL.